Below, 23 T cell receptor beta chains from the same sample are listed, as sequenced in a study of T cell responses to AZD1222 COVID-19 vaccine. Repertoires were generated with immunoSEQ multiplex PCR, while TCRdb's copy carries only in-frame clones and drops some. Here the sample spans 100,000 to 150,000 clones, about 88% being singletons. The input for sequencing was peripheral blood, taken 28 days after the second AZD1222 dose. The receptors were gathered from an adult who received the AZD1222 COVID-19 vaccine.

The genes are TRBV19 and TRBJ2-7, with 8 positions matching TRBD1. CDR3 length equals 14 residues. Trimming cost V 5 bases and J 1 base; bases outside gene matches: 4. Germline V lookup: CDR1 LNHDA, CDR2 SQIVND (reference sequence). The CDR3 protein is CASSLTGESYEQYF. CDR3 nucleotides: TGTGCCAGTAGTTTGACAGGGGAATCCTACGAGCAGTACTTC.

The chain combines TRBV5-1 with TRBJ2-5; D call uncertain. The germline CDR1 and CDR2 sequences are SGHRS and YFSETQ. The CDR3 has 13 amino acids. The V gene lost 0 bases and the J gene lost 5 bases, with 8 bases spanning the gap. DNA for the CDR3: TGCGCCAGCAGCTTGGCTAGTTACGAGACCCAGTACTTC. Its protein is CASSLASYETQYF.

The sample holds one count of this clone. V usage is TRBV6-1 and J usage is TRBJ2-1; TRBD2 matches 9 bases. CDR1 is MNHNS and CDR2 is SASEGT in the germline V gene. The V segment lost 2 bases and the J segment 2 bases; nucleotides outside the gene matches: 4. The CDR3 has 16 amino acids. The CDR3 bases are TGTGCCAGCAGTGAATTTAGCGGGGGCCCCTACAATGAGCAGTTCTTC. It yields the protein CASSEFSGGPYNEQFF.

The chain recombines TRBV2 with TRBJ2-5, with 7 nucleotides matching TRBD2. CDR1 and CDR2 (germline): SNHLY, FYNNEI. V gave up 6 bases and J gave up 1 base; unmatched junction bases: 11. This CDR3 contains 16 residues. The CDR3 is CASRGRGRDFQETQYF. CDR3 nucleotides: TGTGCCAGCAGGGGGAGGGGCCGGGACTTCCAAGAGACCCAGTACTTC.

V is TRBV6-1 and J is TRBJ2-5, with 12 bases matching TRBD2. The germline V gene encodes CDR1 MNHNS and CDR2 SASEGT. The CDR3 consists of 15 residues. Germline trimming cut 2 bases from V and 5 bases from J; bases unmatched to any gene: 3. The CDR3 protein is CASSESSGGAETQYF. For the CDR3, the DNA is TGTGCCAGCAGTGAATCTAGCGGGGGGGCCGAGACCCAGTACTTC.

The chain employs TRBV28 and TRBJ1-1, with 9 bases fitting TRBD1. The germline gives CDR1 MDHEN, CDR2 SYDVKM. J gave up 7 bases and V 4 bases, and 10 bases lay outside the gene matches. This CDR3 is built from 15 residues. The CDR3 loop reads CASSSPGTGKVEAFF. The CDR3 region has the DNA TGTGCCAGCAGTTCCCCCGGGACAGGGAAAGTTGAAGCTTTCTTT. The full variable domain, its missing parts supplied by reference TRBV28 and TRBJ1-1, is DVKVTQSSRYLVKRTGEKVFLECVQDMDHENMFWYRQDPGLGLRLIYFSYDVKMKEKGDIPEGYSVSREKKERFSLILESASTNQTSMYLCASSSPGTGKVEAFFGQGTRLTVV.

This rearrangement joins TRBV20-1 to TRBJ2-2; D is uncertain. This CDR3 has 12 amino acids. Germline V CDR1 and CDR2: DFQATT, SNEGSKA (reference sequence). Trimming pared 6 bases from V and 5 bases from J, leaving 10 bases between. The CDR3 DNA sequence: TGCAGTGCGAGTTATGGAACCGGGGAGCTGTTTTTT. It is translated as CSASYGTGELFF.

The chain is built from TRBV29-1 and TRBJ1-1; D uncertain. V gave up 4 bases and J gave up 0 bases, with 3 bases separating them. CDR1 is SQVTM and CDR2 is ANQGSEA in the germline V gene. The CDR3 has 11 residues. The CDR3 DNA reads TGCAGCGTTGGCCTGAACACTGAAGCTTTCTTT. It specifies CSVGLNTEAFF. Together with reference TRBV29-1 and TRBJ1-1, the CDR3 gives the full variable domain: SAVISQKPSRDICQRGTSLTIQCQVDSQVTMMFWYRQQPGQSLTLIATANQGSEATYESGFVIDKFPISRPNLTFSTLTVSNMSPEDSSIYLCSVGLNTEAFFGQGTRLTVV.

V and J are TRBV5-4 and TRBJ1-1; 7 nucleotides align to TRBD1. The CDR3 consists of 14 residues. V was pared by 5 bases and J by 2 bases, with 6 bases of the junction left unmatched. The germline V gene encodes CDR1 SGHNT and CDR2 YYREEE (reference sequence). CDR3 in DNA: TGTGCCAGCAGGGCCGGGACAGAAAACACTGAAGCTTTCTTT. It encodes CASRAGTENTEAFF.

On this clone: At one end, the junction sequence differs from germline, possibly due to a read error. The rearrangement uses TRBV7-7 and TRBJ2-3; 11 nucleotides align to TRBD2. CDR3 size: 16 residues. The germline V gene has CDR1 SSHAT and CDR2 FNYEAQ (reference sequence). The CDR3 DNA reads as TGTGCTAGCAGCCCCTCTAGCGGGGGGCCCACAGATACGCAGTATTTT. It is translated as CASSPSSGGPTDTQYF.

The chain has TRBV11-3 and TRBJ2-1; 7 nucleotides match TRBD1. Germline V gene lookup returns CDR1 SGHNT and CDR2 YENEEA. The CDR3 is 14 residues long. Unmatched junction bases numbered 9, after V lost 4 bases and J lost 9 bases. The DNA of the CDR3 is TGTGCCAGCAGCTCGAGAGGGGGCTCGGGTGAGCAGTTCTTC. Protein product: CASSSRGGSGEQFF.

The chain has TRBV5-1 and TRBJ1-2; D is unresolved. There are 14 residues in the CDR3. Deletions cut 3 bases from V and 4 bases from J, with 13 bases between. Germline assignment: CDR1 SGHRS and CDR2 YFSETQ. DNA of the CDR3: TGCGCCAGCAGCTCCCCAGCAGAATTCTATGGCTACACCTTC. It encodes CASSSPAEFYGYTF. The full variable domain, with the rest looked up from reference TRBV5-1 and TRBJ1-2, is KAGVTQTPRYLIKTRGQQVTLSCSPISGHRSVSWYQQTPGQGLQFLFEYFSETQRNKGNFPGRFSGRQFSNSRSEMNVSTLELGDSALYLCASSSPAEFYGYTFGSGTRLTVV.

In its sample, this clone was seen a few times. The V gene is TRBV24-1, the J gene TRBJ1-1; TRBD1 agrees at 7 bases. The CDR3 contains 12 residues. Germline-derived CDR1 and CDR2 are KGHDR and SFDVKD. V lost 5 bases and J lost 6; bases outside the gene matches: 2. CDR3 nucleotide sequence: TGTGCCACCAGTGGACAGGGCGCTGAAGCTTTCTTT. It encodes CATSGQGAEAFF.

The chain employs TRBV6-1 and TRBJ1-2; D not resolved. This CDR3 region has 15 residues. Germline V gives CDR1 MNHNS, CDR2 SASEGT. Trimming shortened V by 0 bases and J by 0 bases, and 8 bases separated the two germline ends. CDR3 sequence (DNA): TGTGCCAGCAGTGAAGCGATGGGAGCTAACTATGGCTACACCTTC. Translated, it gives CASSEAMGANYGYTF.

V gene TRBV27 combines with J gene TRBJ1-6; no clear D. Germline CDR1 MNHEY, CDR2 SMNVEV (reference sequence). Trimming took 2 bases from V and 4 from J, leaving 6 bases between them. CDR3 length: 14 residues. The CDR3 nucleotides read TGTGCCAGCAGTTTAGGGAGGTATAATTCACCCCTCCACTTT. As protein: CASSLGRYNSPLHF.

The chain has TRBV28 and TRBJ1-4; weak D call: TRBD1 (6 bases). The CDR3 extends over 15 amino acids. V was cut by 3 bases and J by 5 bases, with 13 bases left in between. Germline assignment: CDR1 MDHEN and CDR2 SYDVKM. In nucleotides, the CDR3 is TGTGCCAGCAGTTTCCACAGGGAGGGGAATGAAAAACTGTTTTTT. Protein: CASSFHREGNEKLFF. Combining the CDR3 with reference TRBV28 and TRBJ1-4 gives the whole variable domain DVKVTQSSRYLVKRTGEKVFLECVQDMDHENMFWYRQDPGLGLRLIYFSYDVKMKEKGDIPEGYSVSREKKERFSLILESASTNQTSMYLCASSFHREGNEKLFFGSGTQLSVL.

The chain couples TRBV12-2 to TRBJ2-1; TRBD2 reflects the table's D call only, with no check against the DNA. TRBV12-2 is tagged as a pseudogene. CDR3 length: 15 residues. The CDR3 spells CASRLVGSSYNEQFF. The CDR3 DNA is TGTGCAAGTCGCTTGGTGGGGAGCTCCTACAATGAGCAGTTCTTC.

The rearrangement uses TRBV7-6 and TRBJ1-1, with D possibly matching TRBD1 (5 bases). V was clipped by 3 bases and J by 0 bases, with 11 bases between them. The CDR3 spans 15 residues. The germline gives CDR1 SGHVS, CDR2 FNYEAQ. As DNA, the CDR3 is TGTGCCAGCAGCTTCACAAGGGGCATGAACACTGAAGCTTTCTTT. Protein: CASSFTRGMNTEAFF. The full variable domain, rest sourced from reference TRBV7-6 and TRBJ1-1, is GAGVSQSPRYKVTKRGQDVALRCDPISGHVSLYWYRQALGQGPEFLTYFNYEAQQDKSGLPNDRFSAERPEGSISTLTIQRTEQRDSAMYRCASSFTRGMNTEAFFGQGTRLTVV.

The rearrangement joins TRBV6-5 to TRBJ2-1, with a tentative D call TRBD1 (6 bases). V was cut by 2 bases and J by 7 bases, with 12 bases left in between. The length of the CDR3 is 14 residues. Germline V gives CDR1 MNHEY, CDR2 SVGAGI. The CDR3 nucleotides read TGTGCCAGCAGTTACGACAGGAATGTGAATGAGCAGTTCTTC. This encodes CASSYDRNVNEQFF.

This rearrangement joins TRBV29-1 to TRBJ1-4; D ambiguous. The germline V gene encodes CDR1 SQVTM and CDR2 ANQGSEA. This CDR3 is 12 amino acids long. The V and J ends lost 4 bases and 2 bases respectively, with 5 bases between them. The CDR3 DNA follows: TGCAGCGTTGCCCTCACTAATGAAAAACTGTTTTTT. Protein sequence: CSVALTNEKLFF.

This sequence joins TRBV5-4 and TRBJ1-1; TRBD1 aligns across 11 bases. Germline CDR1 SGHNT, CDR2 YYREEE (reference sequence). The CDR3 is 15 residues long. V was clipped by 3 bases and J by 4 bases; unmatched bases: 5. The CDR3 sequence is CASSSGQGAGTEAFF. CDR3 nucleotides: TGTGCCAGCAGCTCTGGACAGGGGGCGGGCACTGAAGCTTTCTTT.

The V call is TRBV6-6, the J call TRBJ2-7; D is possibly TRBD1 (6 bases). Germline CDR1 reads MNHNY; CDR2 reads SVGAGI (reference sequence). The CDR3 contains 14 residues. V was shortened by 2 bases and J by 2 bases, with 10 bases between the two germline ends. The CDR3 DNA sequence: TGTGCCAGCAGTTACGTCGACAGGCCCTACGAGCAGTACTTC. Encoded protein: CASSYVDRPYEQYF.

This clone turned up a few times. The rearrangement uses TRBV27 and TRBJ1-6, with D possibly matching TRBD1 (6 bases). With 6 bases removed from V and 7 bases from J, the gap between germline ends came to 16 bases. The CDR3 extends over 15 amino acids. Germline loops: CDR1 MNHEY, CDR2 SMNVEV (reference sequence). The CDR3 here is CASSRTGIGNSPLHF. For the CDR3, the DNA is TGTGCCAGCAGCCGAACAGGGATAGGAAATTCACCCCTCCACTTT.